These 23 T cell receptor beta chains were sequenced from one sample in a study of blood T cells in healthy people across ages. A second PCR, run for about 6 to 12 cycles, used a sample-barcoded 5' primer plus a J-beta primer mix. TCRdb re-derived calls from the 5' RACE reads in MiXCR, one entry per CDR3 protein. The sample comprises more than 900,000 distinct CDR3 sequences, roughly 24% of which are singletons, and about 0.72% rests with the top ten. This same sample was also part of a study on T cells of mothers and their children.

Sample: blood. Receptors originate from a girl aged 2-15 years in good health.

This clonotype has only a few counts. This rearrangement joins TRBV27 to TRBJ2-5; no clear D. CDR1 and CDR2 from the germline V gene are MNHEY and SMNVEV (reference sequence). This CDR3 comprises 14 residues. V was clipped by 5 bases and J by 7 bases, with 17 bases between them. In DNA, the CDR3 is TGTGCCAGCAGTGAGCAGGCCTGGAGTGGGACCCAGTACTTC. It codes for CASSEQAWSGTQYF.

The CDR3 DNA follows: TGTGCCAGCAGGGTCGGAGGAAGCTCCTACAATGAGCAGTTCTTC. It yields the protein CASRVGGSSYNEQFF. This chain joins TRBV12-3 or TRBV12-4 and TRBJ2-1; D is perhaps TRBD2 (5 bases). With 6 bases removed from V and 0 bases from J, the gap between germline ends came to 12 bases. The CDR3 totals 15 residues.

The genes are TRBV10-2 and TRBJ2-5, with D unclear. The J call is in doubt because the DNA end fits TRBJ2-7 better. The CDR3 spans 12 residues. The germline V gene has CDR1 WSHSY and CDR2 SAAADI. The CDR3 region has the DNA TGCGCCAGCAGTGTAGCTAGCTACGAGCAGTACTTC. It translates to CASSVASYEQYF.

V gene TRBV4-1 combines with J gene TRBJ1-5, with 7 bases identical to TRBD1. Per the germline V gene, CDR1 is MGHRA and CDR2 is YSYEKL. The CDR3 sequence is 18 residues long. V shed 1 base and J 4 bases; nucleotides not matched to a gene: 13. CDR3 sequence: CASSQVRGDSFINQPQHF. CDR3 nucleotide sequence: TGCGCCAGCAGCCAAGTCAGGGGGGACAGCTTCATTAATCAGCCCCAGCATTTT.

The chain couples TRBV27 to TRBJ1-1; D may be TRBD1 (6 bases). This CDR3 is built from 16 residues. Trimming stripped 4 bases from V and 6 bases from J, with 21 bases between. Germline CDR1 MNHEY, CDR2 SMNVEV (reference sequence). The CDR3 region is CASSSTSGTMGSEAFF. The CDR3 region has the DNA TGTGCCAGCAGTTCAACCTCCGGGACAATGGGGTCTGAAGCTTTCTTT.

This rearrangement joins TRBV7-2 to TRBJ1-5, with unresolved D. The germline V and J ends were trimmed by 0 bases and 0 bases, with 6 bases remaining between them. Germline V lookup: CDR1 SGHTA, CDR2 FQGNSA. The CDR3 covers 15 residues. The CDR3 DNA follows: TGTGCCAGCAGCTTAGCGCTGAATAGCAATCAGCCCCAGCATTTT. Protein sequence: CASSLALNSNQPQHF.

The J gene is TRBJ2-3, the V gene TRBV5-1, with D perhaps matching TRBD2 (5 bases). The ends were cut back, 6 bases at V and 2 bases at J, with 10 bases in the middle. From germline, CDR1 is SGHRS and CDR2 YFSETQ. The CDR3 has 13 amino acids. CDR3 residues: CASTAELTDTQYF. DNA of the CDR3: TGCGCCAGCACAGCGGAACTCACAGATACGCAGTATTTT.

The gene calls are TRBV20-1 and TRBJ2-6, with 11 bases aligning to TRBD1. This CDR3 has 16 residues. Germline V gives CDR1 DFQATT, CDR2 SNEGSKA (reference sequence). The V and J ends lost 5 bases and 1 base, in that order; junction bases with no gene match: 4. The chain's CDR3 is CSASRDRGSGANVLTF. The CDR3 DNA follows: TGCAGTGCTTCCCGGGACAGGGGGTCTGGGGCCAACGTCCTGACTTTC.

Comments on this clonotype: Germline and junction disagree at one end, which may indicate a read error. For the CDR3, the DNA is TGCGCCAGCAGCCAAGATCCGGAGAACACTGAGGCTTTCTTT. It is translated as CASSQDPENTEAFF. The gene calls are TRBV4-1 and TRBJ1-1; no firm D call. Germline CDR1 and CDR2: MGHRA and YSYEKL. The CDR3 loop spans 14 amino acids.

This chain joins TRBV29-1 and TRBJ2-3, with D hard to call. V gave up 5 bases and J gave up 0 bases, with 12 bases separating them. Germline CDR1 reads SQVTM; CDR2 reads ANQGSEA. The CDR3 covers 14 residues. CDR3 bases: TGCAGCGTTTTCTTCCGAGCTAGCACAGATACGCAGTATTTT. Its protein is CSVFFRASTDTQYF.

This chain uses TRBV3-1 with TRBJ1-5; unclear D gene. Trimming pared 1 base from V and 0 bases from J, leaving 7 bases between. The CDR3 has 15 residues. Germline CDR1 LGHDT, CDR2 YNNKEL (reference sequence). The DNA for the CDR3 is TGTGCCAGCAGCCAAGGGCGGTATAGCAATCAGCCCCAGCATTTT. This sequence encodes CASSQGRYSNQPQHF.

The CDR3 nucleotides are TGTGCCAGCAGTTTGGGGGAAGAGGGCCCCGGCTACACCTTC. Translated: CASSLGEEGPGYTF. This chain links TRBV6-6 with TRBJ1-2; TRBD1 might be the D (5 bases). CDR3 length: 14 residues. With 4 bases removed from V and 8 bases from J, the gap between germline ends came to 17 bases. From germline, CDR1 is MNHNY and CDR2 SVGAGI (reference sequence).

V gene TRBV20-1 combines with J gene TRBJ2-5; TRBD1 might be the D (6 bases). The end of the DNA is better explained by TRBJ2-7, so the J call may be wrong. Germline loops: CDR1 DFQATT, CDR2 SNEGSKA (reference sequence). The CDR3 covers 16 residues. The CDR3 bases are TGCAGTGCTAGTCCTTATGGGGGCGACGGATCCTACGAGCAGTACTTC. This codes for CSASPYGGDGSYEQYF.

This clonotype was counted a few times. The rearrangement uses TRBV7-9 and TRBJ2-7; D unresolved. Germline V lookup: CDR1 SEHNR, CDR2 FQNEAQ (reference sequence). Trimming took off 4 bases at V and 3 bases at J, with 13 bases between the two ends. The CDR3 contains 14 residues. The CDR3, as DNA: TGTGCCAGCAGCTCGCCTACAGATTACTACGAGCAGTACTTC. Encoded protein: CASSSPTDYYEQYF.

In its sample, this clonotype was seen a few times. The chain has TRBV12-3 or TRBV12-4 and TRBJ2-5; D not resolved. The J call is in doubt because the DNA end fits TRBJ2-7 better. This CDR3 region has 13 residues. This CDR3 is CASSQLPLYEQYF. Written as DNA, the CDR3 is TGTGCCAGCAGTCAACTTCCTCTATACGAGCAGTACTTC.

This clonotype was seen only a few times. The gene calls are TRBV11-3 and TRBJ2-3; 10 nucleotides align to TRBD2. Trimming cost V 5 bases and J 6 bases; bases outside gene matches: 5. Germline CDR1 reads SGHNT; CDR2 reads YENEEA. This CDR3 is built from 14 residues. The CDR3 reads CASSTGTSDDTQYF. The CDR3 DNA sequence: TGTGCCAGCAGCACCGGGACTAGCGATGATACGCAGTATTTT.

This clonotype was detected a few times. The V and J genes are TRBV6-2 or TRBV6-3 and TRBJ2-7; tentatively, D is TRBD1 or TRBD2 (5 bases each). The CDR3 loop spans 14 amino acids. Germline V gene sequence: CDR1 MNHEY, CDR2 SVGEGT. The V and J ends lost 2 bases and 3 bases respectively, with 11 bases between them. For the CDR3, the DNA is TGTGCCAGCAGTTACGAGGGGATAATCTACGAGCAGTACTTC. Protein sequence: CASSYEGIIYEQYF.

The V and J genes are TRBV2 and TRBJ1-5, with no clear D. CDR1 is SNHLY and CDR2 is FYNNEI in the germline V gene. This CDR3 has 14 residues. Trimming left V 7 bases short and J 3 bases short, with 13 bases between. CDR3 amino acids: CASKAEAANQPQHF. CDR3 bases: TGTGCCAGCAAGGCCGAGGCGGCCAATCAGCCCCAGCATTTT.

This clonotype appeared a few times. The CDR3 reads CSAREGLHYGYTF. For the CDR3, the DNA is TGCAGTGCTAGAGAGGGACTGCACTATGGCTACACCTTC. The rearrangement uses TRBV20-1 and TRBJ1-2, with D possibly matching TRBD1 (5 bases). The germline V and J ends were trimmed by 0 bases and 3 bases, with 8 bases remaining between them. Germline V gene lookup returns CDR1 DFQATT and CDR2 SNEGSKA (reference sequence). This CDR3 is 13 amino acids long.

This clonotype has just a few counts. CDR3 nucleotides: TGTGCCAGCAGTCCCCCAGGGGTGAGGGGCTACACCTTC. Protein product: CASSPPGVRGYTF. The rearrangement links TRBV27 to TRBJ1-2, with a weak D call TRBD1 (6 bases). This CDR3 has 13 amino acids. Germline V lookup: CDR1 MNHEY, CDR2 SMNVEV (reference sequence). V lost 5 bases and J lost 8, with 15 bases in between.

The rearrangement links TRBV29-1 to TRBJ2-2; D is unclear. Germline CDR1 reads SQVTM; CDR2 reads ANQGSEA. The CDR3 extends over 13 amino acids. CDR3 sequence (DNA): TGCGGAGTAGAATATGGTAACACCGGGGAGCTGTTTTTT. Amino acid sequence: CGVEYGNTGELFF.

The chain uses TRBV29-1 and TRBJ2-4; possible D gene TRBD2, 5 bases. The CDR3 contains 14 residues. Trimming cost V 7 bases and J 8 bases, with 21 bases left between them. The germline V gene has CDR1 SQVTM and CDR2 ANQGSEA. The CDR3: CSAMENWGEDIQYF. The DNA of the CDR3 is TGCAGCGCTATGGAGAACTGGGGAGAAGACATTCAGTACTTC.

The chain uses TRBV5-1 and TRBJ2-7; D tentatively reads TRBD1 or TRBD2 (5 bases each). CDR3 length equals 13 residues. Germline CDR1 is SGHRS and CDR2 is YFSETQ. V was shortened by 2 bases and J by 3 bases, with 9 bases between the two germline ends. This CDR3 reads CASSFEGHYEQYF. The CDR3 bases are TGCGCCAGCAGCTTCGAGGGGCACTACGAGCAGTACTTC.